These 18 T cell receptor beta chains were sequenced from one sample in a study of response to subunit inactivated influenza vaccine. TCRdb redid the calling of the RT-PCR reads with MiXCR, one entry per CDR3 protein. The sample lists a few hundred thousand distinct CDR3 sequences; 14% were seen once. This sample comprised PBMCs from blood, obtained 11 to 12 days after vaccination. The receptors stem from a man aged 50-60 years who received an inactivated influenza vaccine.

The chain carries TRBV7-9 and TRBJ2-3; D is perhaps TRBD2 (5 bases). V was trimmed by 5 bases and J by 4 bases, leaving 16 bases between them. The V gene's germline CDR1 is SEHNR and CDR2 FQNEAQ (reference sequence). The CDR3 is 15 residues long. The CDR3 coding sequence is TGTGCCAGCAGCCCCCCCTTTGGGGAGCCAGATACGCAGTATTTT. Its protein product is CASSPPFGEPDTQYF.

V is TRBV7-9 and J is TRBJ2-5, with a tentative D call TRBD1 (5 bases). The V end lost 5 bases, the J end lost 2 bases, and 12 bases lay between the germline ends. Looked up from germline, CDR1 is SEHNR and CDR2 is FQNEAQ (reference sequence). The CDR3 covers 14 residues. CDR3 loop: CASSPARAQETQYF. The DNA of the CDR3 is TGTGCCAGCAGCCCCGCCAGGGCTCAAGAGACCCAGTACTTC.

V is TRBV6-2 or TRBV6-3 and J is TRBJ1-5; perhaps TRBD1 as D (5 bases). CDR1 and CDR2 (germline): MNHEY, SVGEGT. The CDR3 has 15 residues. V dropped 3 bases and J dropped 2 bases, with 11 bases sitting between them. The CDR3 DNA follows: TGTGCCAGCAGTTATGATTCAGGGCGCAATCAGCCCCAGCATTTT. Its protein product is CASSYDSGRNQPQHF.

This clonotype came up a few times. V and J are TRBV20-1 and TRBJ2-1, with D possibly being TRBD2 (5 bases). The ends were cut back, 7 bases at V and 4 bases at J, with 11 bases in the middle. Germline V gene sequence: CDR1 DFQATT, CDR2 SNEGSKA (reference sequence). CDR3 length equals 12 residues. In DNA, the CDR3 is TGCAGTGGGCAACGGGAATACAATGAGCAGTTCTTC. It is translated as CSGQREYNEQFF.

This clonotype was counted ten times or more. V is TRBV5-1 and J is TRBJ2-7; D is unclear. The CDR3 sequence is 15 residues long. Germline V gives CDR1 SGHRS, CDR2 YFSETQ. The germline V and J ends were trimmed by 5 bases and 0 bases, with 15 bases remaining between them. CDR3 amino acids: CASSTDSHFSYEQYF. The CDR3 DNA reads TGCGCCAGCAGTACCGATAGTCATTTCTCCTACGAGCAGTACTTC.

This clonotype was picked up many times. V gene TRBV29-1 combines with J gene TRBJ2-2; D is undetermined. This CDR3 comprises 14 residues. Germline assignment: CDR1 SQVTM and CDR2 ANQGSEA. The germline V and J ends were trimmed by 6 bases and 0 bases, with 11 bases remaining between them. In DNA, the CDR3 is TGCAGCGTCAAGGCGCAGACGAACACCGGGGAGCTGTTTTTT. Encoded protein: CSVKAQTNTGELFF.

This clonotype occurred a few times. The rearrangement uses TRBV28 and TRBJ1-3, with D unclear. Trimming stripped 6 bases from V and 3 bases from J, with 15 bases between. Germline CDR1 MDHEN, CDR2 SYDVKM. The CDR3 covers 15 residues. The CDR3 coding sequence is TGTGCCAGCAGCTTTCCCCGAACGCTTGGAAACACCATATATTTT. Translated: CASSFPRTLGNTIYF.

This clonotype was counted a few times. The chain joins TRBV3-1 to TRBJ2-1; D gene ambiguous. Trimming stripped 1 base from V and 3 bases from J, with 7 bases between. There are 14 residues in the CDR3. Germline lookup yields CDR1 LGHDT and CDR2 YNNKEL (reference sequence). The CDR3 DNA sequence: TGTGCCAGCAGCCAAGGTGAAGGCTACAATGAGCAGTTCTTC. It is translated as CASSQGEGYNEQFF.

The chain employs TRBV29-1 and TRBJ1-2; D unresolved. CDR3 size: 13 residues. Between the trimmed V and J ends, which lost 2 bases and 5 bases, there was a span of 12 bases. From germline, CDR1 is SQVTM and CDR2 ANQGSEA. As DNA, the CDR3 is TGCAGCGTTGAAAAAGGGTGGCGATATGGCTACACCTTC. Its translation: CSVEKGWRYGYTF.

The gene calls are TRBV5-1 and TRBJ2-2; TRBD2 matches at 10 bases. CDR1 and CDR2 (germline): SGHRS, YFSETQ. With V trimmed by 4 bases and J by 4 bases, 7 bases remained unmatched. The CDR3 loop spans 16 amino acids. The CDR3 loop reads CASSPSGRAITGELFF. DNA for the CDR3: TGCGCCAGCAGCCCGAGCGGGAGGGCCATCACCGGGGAGCTGTTTTTT. The full variable domain, in which reference TRBV5-1 and TRBJ2-2 provide the parts outside the CDR3, is KAGVTQTPRYLIKTRGQQVTLSCSPISGHRSVSWYQQTPGQGLQFLFEYFSETQRNKGNFPGRFSGRQFSNSRSEMNVSTLELGDSALYLCASSPSGRAITGELFFGEGSRLTVL.

The rearrangement uses TRBV30 and TRBJ2-1; 9 bases agree with TRBD2. This CDR3 comprises 14 residues. The V segment lost 4 bases and the J segment 6 bases; nucleotides outside the gene matches: 7. CDR1 and CDR2 (germline): GTSNPN, SVGIG (reference sequence). CDR3 sequence reads: CAWTSGLATNEQFF. The CDR3 coding sequence is TGTGCCTGGACGTCGGGACTAGCAACCAATGAGCAGTTCTTC.

The table lists this clonotype with a few counts. The chain carries TRBV15 and TRBJ2-1, with TRBD2 as a possible D gene (5 bases). There are 19 residues in the CDR3. From germline, CDR1 is LNHNV and CDR2 YYDKDF (reference sequence). V was cut by 0 bases and J by 8 bases, with 26 bases left in between. The chain's CDR3 is CATSRDLWSERLAVDEQFF. The CDR3 bases are TGTGCCACCAGCAGAGATCTTTGGTCGGAACGGCTAGCAGTCGATGAGCAGTTCTTC. The full variable domain, with the rest looked up from reference TRBV15 and TRBJ2-1, is DAMVIQNPRYQVTQFGKPVTLSCSQTLNHNVMYWYQQKSSQAPKLLFHYYDKDFNNEADTPDNFQSRRPNTSFCFLDIRSPGLGDTAMYLCATSRDLWSERLAVDEQFFGPGTRLTVL.

V and J are TRBV4-2 and TRBJ2-3, with 11 bases fitting TRBD2. The length of the CDR3 is 17 residues. The germline V gene encodes CDR1 LGHNA and CDR2 YNFKEQ. The trim removed 0 bases at V and 2 bases at J, leaving 4 bases unmatched. CDR3 nucleotide sequence: TGTGCCAGCAGCCAAGATACTAGCGGGGGTTTCACAGATACGCAGTATTTT. Translating it yields CASSQDTSGGFTDTQYF.

This clonotype was found a few times. The chain joins TRBV7-2 to TRBJ2-7; unclear D gene. The CDR3 runs to 13 residues. CDR1 SGHTA and CDR2 FQGNSA come from the germline V gene. The V and J ends lost 5 bases and 3 bases respectively, with 11 bases between them. CDR3 nucleotide sequence: TGTGCCAGCAGCCAAAGTCCTAGCTACGAGCAGTACTTC. This encodes CASSQSPSYEQYF.

The chain carries TRBV9 and TRBJ2-3; D possibly corresponds to TRBD2 (6 bases). The V and J ends lost 0 bases and 3 bases respectively, with 11 bases between them. CDR1 SGDLS and CDR2 YYNGEE come from the germline V gene. This CDR3 comprises 15 residues. This CDR3 reads CASSVGGTATDTQYF. In DNA form, the CDR3 reads TGTGCCAGCAGCGTAGGAGGGACTGCAACAGATACGCAGTATTTT.

The V gene is TRBV27, the J gene TRBJ2-1, with 12 bases that match TRBD2. This CDR3 is 19 amino acids long. Germline V CDR1 and CDR2: MNHEY, SMNVEV (reference sequence). The V gene end was trimmed by 3 bases and the J gene end by 0 bases; junction bases not matched to a gene: 9. CDR3 sequence: CASSLGWLAGGRSYNEQFF. CDR3 in DNA: TGTGCCAGCAGTTTGGGTTGGCTAGCGGGGGGGCGCTCCTACAATGAGCAGTTCTTC.

V and J are TRBV19 and TRBJ2-1; tentatively, D is TRBD1 (5 bases). Germline V lookup: CDR1 LNHDA, CDR2 SQIVND (reference sequence). V was trimmed by 2 bases and J by 0 bases, leaving 8 bases between them. CDR3 length: 15 amino acids. The CDR3 DNA sequence: TGTGCCAGTAGTATACAGGGCGGCTCCTACAATGAGCAGTTCTTC. Encoded protein: CASSIQGGSYNEQFF.

This chain uses TRBV30 with TRBJ1-6, with 7 bases that match TRBD1. Losses at the gene ends were 0 bases for V and 4 bases for J; bases not matched to a gene: 6. The germline CDR1 and CDR2 sequences are GTSNPN and SVGIG (reference sequence). This CDR3 is 16 amino acids long. The CDR3 spells CAWSVQGRRYNSPLHF. As DNA, the CDR3 is TGTGCCTGGAGTGTACAGGGGCGCAGGTATAATTCACCCCTCCACTTT.